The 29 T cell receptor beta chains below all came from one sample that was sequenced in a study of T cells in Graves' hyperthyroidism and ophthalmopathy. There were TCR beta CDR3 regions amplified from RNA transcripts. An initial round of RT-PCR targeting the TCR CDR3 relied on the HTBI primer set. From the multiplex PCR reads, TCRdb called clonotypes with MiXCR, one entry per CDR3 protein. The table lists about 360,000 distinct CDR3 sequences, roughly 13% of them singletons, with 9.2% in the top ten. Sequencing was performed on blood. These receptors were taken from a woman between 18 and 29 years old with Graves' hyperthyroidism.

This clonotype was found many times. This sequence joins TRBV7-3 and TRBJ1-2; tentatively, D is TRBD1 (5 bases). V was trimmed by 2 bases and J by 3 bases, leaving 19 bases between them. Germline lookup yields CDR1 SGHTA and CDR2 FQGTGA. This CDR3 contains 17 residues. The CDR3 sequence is CASSLEGRGPWDYGYTF. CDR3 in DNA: TGTGCCAGCAGCTTAGAGGGAAGGGGTCCCTGGGACTATGGCTACACCTTC.

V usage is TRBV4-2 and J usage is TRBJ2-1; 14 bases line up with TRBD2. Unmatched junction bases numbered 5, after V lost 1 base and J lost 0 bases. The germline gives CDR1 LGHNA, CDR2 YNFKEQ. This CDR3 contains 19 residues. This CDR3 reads CASSQGTSGGPSSYNEQFF. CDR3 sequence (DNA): TGTGCCAGCAGCCAAGGGACTAGCGGGGGGCCGAGCTCCTACAATGAGCAGTTCTTC.

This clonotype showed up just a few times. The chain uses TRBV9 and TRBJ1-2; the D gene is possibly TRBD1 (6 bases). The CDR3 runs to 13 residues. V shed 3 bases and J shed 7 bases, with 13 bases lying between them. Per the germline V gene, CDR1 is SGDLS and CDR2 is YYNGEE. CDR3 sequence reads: CASSARGLGGYTF. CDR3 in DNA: TGTGCCAGCAGCGCGCGGGGGCTGGGTGGCTACACCTTC.

The CDR3 nucleotides read TGTGCCAGCAGCTCCAACCCCGGGGTTGGTGGAAACACCATATATTTT. Its protein is CASSSNPGVGGNTIYF. This chain uses TRBV7-2 with TRBJ1-3, with D hard to call. V lost 4 bases and J 3 bases, leaving 16 bases between the germline ends. This CDR3 region has 16 residues. CDR1 and CDR2 (germline): SGHTA, FQGNSA.

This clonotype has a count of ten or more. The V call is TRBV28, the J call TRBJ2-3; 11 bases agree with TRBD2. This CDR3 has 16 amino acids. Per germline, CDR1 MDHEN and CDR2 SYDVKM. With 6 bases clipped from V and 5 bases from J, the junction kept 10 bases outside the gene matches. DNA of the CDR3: TGTGCCAGCAGCCCGAGACTAGCGGGATATGAAGATACGCAGTATTTT. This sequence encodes CASSPRLAGYEDTQYF. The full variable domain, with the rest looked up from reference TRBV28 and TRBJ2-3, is DVKVTQSSRYLVKRTGEKVFLECVQDMDHENMFWYRQDPGLGLRLIYFSYDVKMKEKGDIPEGYSVSREKKERFSLILESASTNQTSMYLCASSPRLAGYEDTQYFGPGTRLTVL.

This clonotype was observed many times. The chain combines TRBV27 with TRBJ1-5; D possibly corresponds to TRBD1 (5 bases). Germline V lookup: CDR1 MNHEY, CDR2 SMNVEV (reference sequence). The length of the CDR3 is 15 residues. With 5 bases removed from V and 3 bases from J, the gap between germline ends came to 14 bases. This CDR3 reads CASSPLVGDNQPQHF. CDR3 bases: TGTGCCAGCAGTCCCCTGGTGGGGGACAATCAGCCCCAGCATTTT.

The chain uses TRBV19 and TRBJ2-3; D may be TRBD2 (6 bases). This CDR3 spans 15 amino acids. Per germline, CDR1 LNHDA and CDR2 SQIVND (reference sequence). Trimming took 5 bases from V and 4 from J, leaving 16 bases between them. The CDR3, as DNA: TGTGCCAGTAGTCCTCGCGGGGCTTTGGCAGATACGCAGTATTTT. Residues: CASSPRGALADTQYF. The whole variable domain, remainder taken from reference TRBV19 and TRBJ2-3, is DGGITQSPKYLFRKEGQNVTLSCEQNLNHDAMYWYRQDPGQGLRLIYYSQIVNDFQKGDIAEGYSVSREKKESFPLTVTSAQKNPTAFYLCASSPRGALADTQYFGPGTRLTVL.

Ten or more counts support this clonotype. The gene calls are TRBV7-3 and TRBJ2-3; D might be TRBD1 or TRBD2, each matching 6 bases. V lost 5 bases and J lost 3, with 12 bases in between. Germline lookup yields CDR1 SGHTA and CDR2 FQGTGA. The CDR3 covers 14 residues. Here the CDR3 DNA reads TGTGCCAGCAGCGTACTAGGGGGGACAGATACGCAGTATTTT. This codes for CASSVLGGTDTQYF.

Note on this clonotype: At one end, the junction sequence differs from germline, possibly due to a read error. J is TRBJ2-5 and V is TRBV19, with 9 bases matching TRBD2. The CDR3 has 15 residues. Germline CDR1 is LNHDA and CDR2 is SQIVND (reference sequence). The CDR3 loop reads CASSILAGTQEAQYF. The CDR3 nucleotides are TGTGCCAGTAGTATCCTAGCGGGGACCCAAGAGGCCCAGTACTTC.

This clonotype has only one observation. The CDR3 loop reads CSADSTGSANEQYF. The CDR3 coding sequence is TGCAGTGCCGACTCGACAGGGAGCGCGAACGAGCAGTACTTC. The V and J genes are TRBV20-1 and TRBJ2-7; 7 bases match TRBD1. CDR3 size: 14 residues. Losses at the gene ends were 6 bases for V and 5 bases for J; bases not matched to a gene: 13. Per the germline V gene, CDR1 is DFQATT and CDR2 is SNEGSKA (reference sequence).

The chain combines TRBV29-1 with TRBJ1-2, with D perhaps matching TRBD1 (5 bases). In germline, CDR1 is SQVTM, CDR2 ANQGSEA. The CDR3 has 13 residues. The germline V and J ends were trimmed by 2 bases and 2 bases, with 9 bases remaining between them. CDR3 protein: CSVEFGTNYGYTF. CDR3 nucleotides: TGCAGCGTTGAATTTGGGACCAACTATGGCTACACCTTC.

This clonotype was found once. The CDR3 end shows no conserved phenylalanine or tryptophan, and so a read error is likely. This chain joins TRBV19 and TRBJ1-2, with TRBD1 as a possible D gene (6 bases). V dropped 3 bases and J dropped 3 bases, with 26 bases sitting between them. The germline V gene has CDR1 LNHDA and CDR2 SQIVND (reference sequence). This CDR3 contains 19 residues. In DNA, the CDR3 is TGTGCCAGTAGTATGATGGGAGTTGTAGGGGACAAACTTCACTATGGCTACACCCTC. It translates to CASSMMGVVGDKLHYGYTL.

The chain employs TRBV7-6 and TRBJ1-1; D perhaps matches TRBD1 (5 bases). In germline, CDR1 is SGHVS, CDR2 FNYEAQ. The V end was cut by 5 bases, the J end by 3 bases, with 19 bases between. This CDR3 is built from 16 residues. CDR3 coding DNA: TGTGCCAGCAGCAAGAATAACGGGGGGACCTACACTGAAGCTTTCTTT. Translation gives CASSKNNGGTYTEAFF.

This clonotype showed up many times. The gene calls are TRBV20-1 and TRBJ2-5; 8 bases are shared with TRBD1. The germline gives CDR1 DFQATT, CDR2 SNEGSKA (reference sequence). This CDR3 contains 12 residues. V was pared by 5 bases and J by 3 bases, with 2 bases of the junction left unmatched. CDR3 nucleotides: TGCAGTGCTCTGGACAGGGAAGAGACCCAGTACTTC. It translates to CSALDREETQYF.

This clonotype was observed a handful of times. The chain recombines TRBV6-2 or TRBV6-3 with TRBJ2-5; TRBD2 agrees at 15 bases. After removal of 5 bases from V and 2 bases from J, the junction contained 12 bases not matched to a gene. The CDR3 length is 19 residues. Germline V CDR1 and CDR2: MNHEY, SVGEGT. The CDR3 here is CASSPWGLAGGQPQETQYF. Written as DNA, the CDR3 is TGTGCCAGCAGTCCATGGGGACTAGCGGGGGGACAGCCTCAAGAGACCCAGTACTTC.

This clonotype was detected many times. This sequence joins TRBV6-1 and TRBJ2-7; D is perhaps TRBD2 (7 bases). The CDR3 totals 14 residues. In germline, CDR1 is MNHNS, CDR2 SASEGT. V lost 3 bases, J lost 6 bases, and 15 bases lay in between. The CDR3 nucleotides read TGTGCCAGCAGTGATCGGGGGGCCCCGGTCGAGCAGTACTTC. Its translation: CASSDRGAPVEQYF.

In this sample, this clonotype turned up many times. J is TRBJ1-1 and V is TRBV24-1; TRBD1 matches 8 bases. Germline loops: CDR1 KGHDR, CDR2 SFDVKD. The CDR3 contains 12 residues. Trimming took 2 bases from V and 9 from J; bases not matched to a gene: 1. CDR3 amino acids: CATSDWTGQAFF. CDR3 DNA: TGTGCCACCAGTGATTGGACAGGGCAAGCTTTCTTT.

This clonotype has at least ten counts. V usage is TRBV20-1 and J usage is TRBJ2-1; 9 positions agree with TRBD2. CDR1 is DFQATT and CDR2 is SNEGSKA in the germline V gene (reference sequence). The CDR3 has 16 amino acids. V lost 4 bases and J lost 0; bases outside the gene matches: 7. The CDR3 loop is CSANRLAGTSYNEQFF. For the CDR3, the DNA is TGCAGTGCTAATCGCCTAGCGGGGACCTCCTACAATGAGCAGTTCTTC.

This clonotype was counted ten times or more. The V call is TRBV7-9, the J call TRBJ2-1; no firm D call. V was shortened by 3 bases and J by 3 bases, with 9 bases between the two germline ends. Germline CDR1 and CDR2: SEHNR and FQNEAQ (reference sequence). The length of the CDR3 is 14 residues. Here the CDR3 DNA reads TGTGCCAGCAGCTTTAGGAGCAACTACAATGAGCAGTTCTTC. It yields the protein CASSFRSNYNEQFF.

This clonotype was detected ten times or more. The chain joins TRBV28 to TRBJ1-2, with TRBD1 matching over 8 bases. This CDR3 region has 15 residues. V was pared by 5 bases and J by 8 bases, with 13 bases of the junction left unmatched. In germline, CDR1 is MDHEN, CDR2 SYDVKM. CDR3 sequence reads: CASSTGQGALRGYTF. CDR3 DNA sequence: TGTGCCAGCAGTACGGGGCAGGGGGCTTTGCGCGGCTACACCTTC.

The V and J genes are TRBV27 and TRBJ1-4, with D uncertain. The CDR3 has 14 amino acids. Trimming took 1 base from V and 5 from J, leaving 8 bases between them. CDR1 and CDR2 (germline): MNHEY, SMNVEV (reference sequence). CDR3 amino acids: CASSLWSSNEKLFF. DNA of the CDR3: TGTGCCAGCAGTTTATGGTCCTCAAATGAAAAACTGTTTTTT.

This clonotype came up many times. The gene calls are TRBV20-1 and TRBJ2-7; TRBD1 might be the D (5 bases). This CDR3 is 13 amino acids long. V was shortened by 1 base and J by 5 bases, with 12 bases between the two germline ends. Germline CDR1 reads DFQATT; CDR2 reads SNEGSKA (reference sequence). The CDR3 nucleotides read TGCAGTGCTAGAGGAAGGGGTGCCCACGAGCAGTACTTC. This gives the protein CSARGRGAHEQYF.

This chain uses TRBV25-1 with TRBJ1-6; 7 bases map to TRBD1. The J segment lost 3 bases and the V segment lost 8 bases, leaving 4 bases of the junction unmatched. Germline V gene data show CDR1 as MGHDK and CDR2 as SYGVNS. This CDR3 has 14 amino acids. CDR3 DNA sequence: TGTGCCAGCGGTACAGGGGTCTATAATTCACCCCTCCACTTT. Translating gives CASGTGVYNSPLHF.

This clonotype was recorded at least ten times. CDR3 nucleotide sequence: TGTGCCGTCCAAACAGGGGACCCTTTTGCAACTAATGAAAAACTGTTTTTT. It translates to CAVQTGDPFATNEKLFF. The V gene is TRBV7-9, the J gene TRBJ1-4, with 7 nucleotides matching TRBD1. Trimming took 11 bases from V and 0 from J; bases not matched to a gene: 15. Germline V lookup: CDR1 SEHNR, CDR2 FQNEAQ (reference sequence). The CDR3 is made up of 17 amino acids. The full variable domain, completed using reference TRBV7-9 and TRBJ1-4, is DTGVSQNPRHKITKRGQNVTFRCDPISEHNRLYWYRQTLGQGPEFLTYFQNEAQLEKSRLLSDRFSAERPKGSFSTLEIQRTEQGDSAMYLCAVQTGDPFATNEKLFFGSGTQLSVL.

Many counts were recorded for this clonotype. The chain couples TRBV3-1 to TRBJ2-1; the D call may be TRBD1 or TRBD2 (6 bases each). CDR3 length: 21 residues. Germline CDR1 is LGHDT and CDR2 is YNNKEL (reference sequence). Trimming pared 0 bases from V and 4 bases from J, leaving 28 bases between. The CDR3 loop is CASSQDLGVGGAVQNYNEQFF. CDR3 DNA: TGTGCCAGCAGCCAAGATCTAGGGGTCGGGGGCGCCGTCCAGAATTACAATGAGCAGTTCTTC.

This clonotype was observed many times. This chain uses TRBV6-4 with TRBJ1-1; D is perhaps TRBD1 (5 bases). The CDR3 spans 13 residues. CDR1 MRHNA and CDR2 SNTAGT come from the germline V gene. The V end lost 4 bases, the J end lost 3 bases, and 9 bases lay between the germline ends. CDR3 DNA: TGTGCCAGCAGTGTCCAAGGGGACACTGAAGCTTTCTTT. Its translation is CASSVQGDTEAFF.

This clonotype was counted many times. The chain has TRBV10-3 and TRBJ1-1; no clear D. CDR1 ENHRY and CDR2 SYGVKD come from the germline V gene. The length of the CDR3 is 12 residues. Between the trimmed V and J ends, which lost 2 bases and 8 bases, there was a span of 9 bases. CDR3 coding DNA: TGTGCCATCAGTGAGCCCGACAAGGAAGCTTTCTTT. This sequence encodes CAISEPDKEAFF.

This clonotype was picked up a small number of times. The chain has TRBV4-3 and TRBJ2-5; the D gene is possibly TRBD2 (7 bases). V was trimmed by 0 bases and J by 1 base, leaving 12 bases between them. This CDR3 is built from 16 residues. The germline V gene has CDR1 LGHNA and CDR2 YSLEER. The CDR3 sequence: CASSQDWGGSQETQYF. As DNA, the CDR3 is TGCGCCAGCAGCCAAGATTGGGGGGGCAGCCAAGAGACCCAGTACTTC.

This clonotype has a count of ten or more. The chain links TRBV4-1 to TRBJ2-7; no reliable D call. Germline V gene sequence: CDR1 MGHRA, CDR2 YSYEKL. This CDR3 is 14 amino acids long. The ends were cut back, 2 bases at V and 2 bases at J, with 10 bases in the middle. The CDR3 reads CASSQSGPTYEQYF. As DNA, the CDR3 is TGCGCCAGCAGCCAATCCGGGCCAACCTACGAGCAGTACTTC.